Included here is one T cell receptor (beta chain) sequence, with context. These data originate in a study of T cell responses to AZD1222 COVID-19 vaccine. The CDR3 is 15 amino acids. V was shortened by 0 bases and J by 9 bases, with 15 bases between the two germline ends. Germline CDR1 and CDR2: GTSNPN and SVGIG (reference sequence). Sequencing used immunoSEQ multiplex PCR; TCRdb keeps in-frame clones, though not all of them. This table has 200,000 or so clones, approximately 95% appearing once. This TCR derives from an adult who received the AZD1222 COVID-19 vaccine. The sample consisted of peripheral blood, taken 28 days after the second AZD1222 dose. The V call is TRBV30, the J call TRBJ1-6; maybe TRBD1 (5 bases). In nucleotides, the CDR3 is TGTGCCTGGAGTGTCGTACAGGCCCAGGGTTCACCCCTCCACTTT. It is translated as CAWSVVQAQGSPLHF.